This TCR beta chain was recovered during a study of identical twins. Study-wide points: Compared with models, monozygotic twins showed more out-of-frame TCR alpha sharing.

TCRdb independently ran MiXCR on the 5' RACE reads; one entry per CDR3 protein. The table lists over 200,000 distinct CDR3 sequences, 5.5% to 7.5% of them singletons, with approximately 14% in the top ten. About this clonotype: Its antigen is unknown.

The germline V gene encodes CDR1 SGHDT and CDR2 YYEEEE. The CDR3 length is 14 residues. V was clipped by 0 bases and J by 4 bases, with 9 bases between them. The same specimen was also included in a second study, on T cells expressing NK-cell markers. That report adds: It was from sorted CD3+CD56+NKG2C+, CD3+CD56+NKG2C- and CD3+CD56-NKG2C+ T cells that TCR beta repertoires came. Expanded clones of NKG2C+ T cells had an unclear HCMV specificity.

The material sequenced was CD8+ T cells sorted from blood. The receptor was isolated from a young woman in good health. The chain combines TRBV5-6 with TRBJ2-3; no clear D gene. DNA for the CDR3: TGTGCCAGCAGCTTGGCCTCGGCTCCAGATACGCAGTATTTT. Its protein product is CASSLASAPDTQYF.